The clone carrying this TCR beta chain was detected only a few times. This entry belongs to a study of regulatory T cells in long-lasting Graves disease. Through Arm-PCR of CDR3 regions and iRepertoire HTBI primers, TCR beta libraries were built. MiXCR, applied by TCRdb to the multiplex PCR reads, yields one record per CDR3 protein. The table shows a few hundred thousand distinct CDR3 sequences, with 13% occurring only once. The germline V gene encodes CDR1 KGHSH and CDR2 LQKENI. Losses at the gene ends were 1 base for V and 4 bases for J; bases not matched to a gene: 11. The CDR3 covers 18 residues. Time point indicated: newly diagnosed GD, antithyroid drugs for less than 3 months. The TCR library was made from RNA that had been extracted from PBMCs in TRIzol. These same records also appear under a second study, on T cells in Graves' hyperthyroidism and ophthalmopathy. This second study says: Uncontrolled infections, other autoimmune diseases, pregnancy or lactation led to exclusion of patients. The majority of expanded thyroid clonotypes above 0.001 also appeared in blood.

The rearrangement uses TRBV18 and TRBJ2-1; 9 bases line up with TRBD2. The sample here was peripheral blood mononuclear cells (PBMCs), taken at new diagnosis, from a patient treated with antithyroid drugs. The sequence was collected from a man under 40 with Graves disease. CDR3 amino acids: CASSPRLAGSRAYNEQFF. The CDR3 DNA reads TGTGCCAGCTCACCACGGCTAGCGGGGAGCCGGGCTTACAATGAGCAGTTCTTC.